Below are 9 T cell receptor beta chains sequenced from a single sample in a study of PD-1 blockade in classical Hodgkin lymphoma. This table comes from immunoSEQ multiplex PCR, and its TCRdb copy is limited to in-frame clones, with some not included. The sample yields tens of thousands of clones, more than 65% seen once. The sample's time point: cycle 4 day 1 (C4D1), after 6 weeks of nivolumab. After autologous stem cell transplantation all patients relapsed, and prior brentuximab vedotin exposure differed between cohorts. The sample was peripheral blood mononuclear cells (PBMCs), taken before the fourth cycle of nivolumab. The source of these receptors is a human donor with classical Hodgkin lymphoma.

This chain uses TRBV27 with TRBJ1-2, with a weak D call TRBD1 (5 bases). Trimming took off 0 bases at V and 6 bases at J, with 8 bases between the two ends. CDR3 length equals 13 residues. The germline gives CDR1 MNHEY, CDR2 SMNVEV (reference sequence). Here the CDR3 reads CASSLSSGHGYTF. As DNA, the CDR3 is TGTGCCAGCAGTTTATCGTCAGGGCATGGCTACACCTTC.

This clone was counted only a few times. This chain joins TRBV19 and TRBJ1-5; D is perhaps TRBD1 (5 bases). This CDR3 is 18 amino acids long. Germline lookup yields CDR1 LNHDA and CDR2 SQIVND (reference sequence). V was clipped by 0 bases and J by 0 bases, with 15 bases between them. CDR3 residues: CASSIDGADTSSNQPQHF. CDR3 coding DNA: TGTGCCAGTAGTATAGATGGGGCAGACACTTCTAGCAATCAGCCCCAGCATTTT. Using reference TRBV19 and TRBJ1-5 for the parts outside the CDR3, the full variable domain is DGGITQSPKYLFRKEGQNVTLSCEQNLNHDAMYWYRQDPGQGLRLIYYSQIVNDFQKGDIAEGYSVSREKKESFPLTVTSAQKNPTAFYLCASSIDGADTSSNQPQHFGDGTRLSIL.

The chain carries TRBV19 and TRBJ2-1; D unclear. This CDR3 has 10 residues. Per the germline V gene, CDR1 is LNHDA and CDR2 is SQIVND (reference sequence). V lost 9 bases and J 7 bases, leaving 7 bases between the germline ends. The CDR3 region has the DNA TGTGCCAGCTCTCTGAATGAGCAGTTCTTC. Protein product: CASSLNEQFF.

The J gene is TRBJ2-3, the V gene TRBV2; 11 positions match TRBD2. With 3 bases clipped from V and 10 bases from J, the junction kept 9 bases outside the gene matches. This CDR3 has 15 amino acids. Germline CDR1 is SNHLY and CDR2 is FYNNEI. The CDR3 sequence is CASSEVSGGAKAQYF. CDR3 sequence (DNA): TGTGCCAGCAGTGAGGTTAGCGGGGGGGCCAAGGCGCAGTATTTT.

The chain uses TRBV29-1 and TRBJ2-1, with a weak D call TRBD1 (5 bases). The length of the CDR3 is 10 residues. CDR1 is SQVTM, CDR2 ANQGSEA, per germline. CDR3 nucleotide sequence: TGCACCGCAGGGCAGGGTGAGCAGTTCTTC. It yields the protein CTAGQGEQFF.

The chain has TRBV5-1 and TRBJ2-7; TRBD1 matches at 7 bases. The CDR3 runs 14 residues. V gave up 9 bases and J gave up 2 bases; unmatched junction bases: 11. Germline V CDR1 and CDR2: SGHRS, YFSETQ. CDR3 amino acids: CATRPGQSTYEQYF. CDR3 nucleotides: TGCGCCACCCGGCCGGGACAGTCCACCTACGAGCAGTACTTC.

The chain has TRBV30 and TRBJ2-1, with unresolved D. V was pared by 7 bases and J by 3 bases, with 7 bases between. The CDR3 runs to 11 residues. The germline V gene has CDR1 GTSNPN and CDR2 SVGIG (reference sequence). The CDR3 loop is CASSSYNEQFF. CDR3 DNA: TGTGCCTCCAGCAGCTACAATGAGCAGTTCTTC.

The chain recombines TRBV4-2 with TRBJ2-3, with D perhaps TRBD2 (5 bases). CDR1 and CDR2 from the germline V gene are LGHNA and YNFKEQ. The CDR3 spans 15 residues. Trimming stripped 4 bases from V and 0 bases from J, with 11 bases between. As DNA, the CDR3 is TGTGCCAGCAGCCCCTATCGGGAAAGCACAGATACGCAGTATTTT. Translating gives CASSPYRESTDTQYF.

The CDR3 sequence is CAWSDGRGKETQYF. Here the CDR3 DNA reads TGTGCCTGGAGTGACGGACGGGGGAAAGAGACCCAGTACTTC. This sequence joins TRBV30 and TRBJ2-5, with D perhaps matching TRBD2 (6 bases). Germline V CDR1 and CDR2: GTSNPN, SVGIG (reference sequence). This CDR3 comprises 14 residues. The ends were cut back, 1 base at V and 3 bases at J, with 12 bases in the middle.